Shown below are 15 T cell receptor beta chains from a single sample sequenced in a study of OX40 agonist ivuxolimab in advanced cancers. Generated by immunoSEQ multiplex PCR, the TCRdb table keeps only in-frame clones and is missing some. The sample carries tens of thousands of clones, roughly 92% recorded once. Sequenced here: CD4+ or CD8+ T cells sorted from blood, sampled in a trial of the OX40 agonist ivuxolimab. The receptors were sampled from an adult with an advanced solid tumor such as melanoma, head and neck, liver or kidney cancer.

The CDR3 is CASSLHSRGGYEQYF. In DNA, the CDR3 is TGTGCCAGCAGTTTACACAGCCGAGGGGGCTACGAGCAGTACTTC. V is TRBV28 and J is TRBJ2-7; TRBD1 might be the D (6 bases). V was trimmed by 2 bases and J by 3 bases, leaving 14 bases between them. This CDR3 is built from 15 residues. The germline gives CDR1 MDHEN, CDR2 SYDVKM.

This chain uses TRBV5-1 with TRBJ2-7; 9 bases agree with TRBD2. Germline V CDR1 and CDR2: SGHRS, YFSETQ. The CDR3 is 15 amino acids. V shed 0 bases and J 3 bases; nucleotides not matched to a gene: 4. The CDR3 coding sequence is TGCGCCAGCAGCTTGGTGGTAGCGGGGGACTACGAGCAGTACTTC. Its translation: CASSLVVAGDYEQYF.

This chain links TRBV6-1 with TRBJ1-2, with a possible D match to TRBD1 (5 bases). This CDR3 has 14 amino acids. V lost 6 bases and J lost 2, with 13 bases in between. Germline V gene sequence: CDR1 MNHNS, CDR2 SASEGT. DNA for the CDR3: TGTGCCAGCAGCGATGGGACGGAGAACTATGGCTACACCTTC. Translated: CASSDGTENYGYTF.

The chain combines TRBV18 with TRBJ1-1; D is ambiguous. The germline V gene has CDR1 KGHSH and CDR2 LQKENI. The CDR3 contains 15 residues. V lost 2 bases, J lost 1 base, and 11 bases lay in between. Here the CDR3 DNA reads TGTGCCAGCTCACCATTACACCTAAGGAACACTGAAGCTTTCTTT. Translation: CASSPLHLRNTEAFF.

The chain links TRBV5-4 to TRBJ2-5, with 7 bases that match TRBD1. The CDR3 sequence is 13 residues long. Looked up from germline, CDR1 is SGHNT and CDR2 is YYREEE (reference sequence). V was pared by 4 bases and J by 5 bases, with 5 bases of the junction left unmatched. The CDR3 DNA reads as TGTGCCAGCAGCACCTACAGGGGTGAGACCCAGTACTTC. Residues: CASSTYRGETQYF.

The chain combines TRBV6-5 with TRBJ1-4; no reliable D call. Looked up from germline, CDR1 is MNHEY and CDR2 is SVGAGI. V shed 5 bases and J shed 4 bases, with 8 bases lying between them. The CDR3 is 13 amino acids. The CDR3 here is CASSDALNEKLFF. The CDR3 coding sequence is TGTGCCAGCAGTGACGCCCTTAATGAAAAACTGTTTTTT.

This chain uses TRBV2 with TRBJ1-1; tentatively, D is TRBD1 (5 bases). Trimming removed 5 bases from V and 1 base from J, with 14 bases in between. CDR1 and CDR2 (germline): SNHLY, FYNNEI. The CDR3 is 15 amino acids. CDR3 DNA sequence: TGTGCCAGCAGTTGGTCCGGGACCGGGAACACTGAAGCTTTCTTT. As protein: CASSWSGTGNTEAFF.

This clone was recorded only once. The chain uses TRBV9 and TRBJ1-1; 9 nucleotides line up with TRBD1. The CDR3 extends over 17 amino acids. Unmatched junction bases numbered 11, after V lost 3 bases and J lost 2 bases. CDR1 and CDR2 (germline): SGDLS, YYNGEE. CDR3: CASSGGIGTGPNTEAFF. In DNA form, the CDR3 reads TGTGCCAGCAGCGGGGGAATCGGGACAGGGCCAAACACTGAAGCTTTCTTT.

The V gene is TRBV15, the J gene TRBJ2-5, with D hard to call. Germline V gene sequence: CDR1 LNHNV, CDR2 YYDKDF (reference sequence). Trimming took 2 bases from V and 3 from J, leaving 16 bases between them. The CDR3 loop spans 16 amino acids. The CDR3 reads CATSRMDPLGEETQYF. CDR3 nucleotide sequence: TGTGCCACCAGCAGAATGGACCCCCTAGGAGAAGAGACCCAGTACTTC.

The chain is built from TRBV5-1 and TRBJ2-5; 7 bases match TRBD1. Germline trimming cut 4 bases from V and 4 bases from J; bases unmatched to any gene: 7. The CDR3 contains 14 residues. Germline lookup yields CDR1 SGHRS and CDR2 YFSETQ. CDR3 coding DNA: TGCGCCAGCAGCCTCACCGGGACAGTAGAGACCCAGTACTTC. It yields the protein CASSLTGTVETQYF.

This clone was detected only a few times. The chain has TRBV5-8 and TRBJ2-2, with TRBD1 as a possible D gene (7 bases). There are 16 residues in the CDR3. Germline values: CDR1 SGHTS, CDR2 YDEGEE. V lost 0 bases and J lost 5, with 14 bases in between. This CDR3 reads CASSLDRGGPTGELFF. The CDR3 DNA reads TGTGCCAGCAGCTTGGACAGGGGAGGCCCTACCGGGGAGCTGTTTTTT.

The chain has TRBV18 and TRBJ2-3; D may be TRBD2 (6 bases). The CDR3 covers 17 residues. Per germline, CDR1 KGHSH and CDR2 LQKENI. Between the trimmed V and J ends, which lost 4 bases and 4 bases, there was a span of 21 bases. The CDR3 coding sequence is TGTGCCAGCTCACAAAGCACCCCCGGAGGGTCCGCAGATACGCAGTATTTT. Translated, it gives CASSQSTPGGSADTQYF. The variable domain in full, completed from reference TRBV18 and TRBJ2-3, reads NAGVMQNPRHLVRRRGQEARLRCSPMKGHSHVYWYRQLPEEGLKFMVYLQKENIIDESGMPKERFSAEFPKEGPSILRIQQVVRGDSAAYFCASSQSTPGGSADTQYFGPGTRLTVL.

The chain is built from TRBV28 and TRBJ1-6; D is unclear. Germline loops: CDR1 MDHEN, CDR2 SYDVKM. Trimming cost V 6 bases and J 9 bases, with 18 bases left between them. This CDR3 comprises 15 residues. The CDR3: CASSQLVTVGSPLHF. The CDR3 DNA sequence: TGTGCCAGCAGCCAACTTGTCACAGTGGGTTCACCCCTCCACTTT.

The chain couples TRBV5-6 to TRBJ1-4, with 7 bases lining up with TRBD1. The germline gives CDR1 SGHDT, CDR2 YYEEEE. V shed 4 bases, J shed 10 bases, and the junction held 10 bases outside the gene matches. This CDR3 has 14 amino acids. CDR3 amino acids: CASSQSRDSGKLFF. The CDR3 nucleotides read TGTGCCAGCAGCCAGTCCCGGGACAGTGGAAAACTGTTTTTT.

The chain recombines TRBV5-6 with TRBJ2-7; D not resolved. From germline, CDR1 is SGHDT and CDR2 YYEEEE. V was trimmed by 4 bases and J by 1 base, leaving 12 bases between them. The CDR3 runs to 14 residues. Written as DNA, the CDR3 is TGTGCCAGCAGCCCTCTAAGCGCATCCTACGAGCAGTACTTC. Amino acid sequence: CASSPLSASYEQYF.